This T cell receptor (beta chain) was identified in a study of T-cell memory formation after mild COVID-19. TCRdb re-called the 5' RACE reads through MiXCR, storing one row per CDR3 protein. The sample consists of under 300,000 distinct CDR3 sequences, under 20% of them appearing once. CDR3 length: 12 residues. The V end was cut by 6 bases, the J end by 4 bases, with 11 bases between. Per germline, CDR1 DFQATT and CDR2 SNEGSKA (reference sequence). The V and J genes are TRBV20-1 and TRBJ2-3, with D hard to call. This receptor was obtained from a man aged 18 to 29 who had mild COVID-19 (a few samples of this study predate the infection). Cell type and time point are not known. The sample taken for sequencing was PBMCs or a T cell subset sorted from them (not recorded which). The CDR3 nucleotides read TGCAGTGCCCCATCCTTAGCAGATACGCAGTATTTT. Translating gives CSAPSLADTQYF.